This is a list of T cell receptor beta chains from one sample in a study of metastatic and nonmetastatic thyroid tumors. From the PCR reads, TCRdb re-called clones with MiXCR. The sample gives some 25,000 clones, around 20% of which show up once; around 7.6% is in the top ten. Sequenced: blood. These receptor sequences come from a female donor with papillary thyroid cancer or a benign thyroid nodule (not recorded which). Some clones in this sample may be carry-over from other donors' samples. Both conserved end residues are part of each CDR3. D genes are given only for firm matches. Part of the rows lack a size; the others show once, few, many or a class for expanded clones.

clone size	D gene	V gene	J gene	CDR3 protein	CDR3 DNA
many	TRBD1	TRBV20-1	TRBJ2-5	CSATRLQGFSETQYF	TGCAGTGCCACACGATTACAGGGGTTTAGCGAGACCCAGTACTTC
many	-	TRBV10-1	TRBJ2-1	CASRKAGQFYNEQFF	TGCGCCAGCAGAAAAGCCGGGCAGTTTTACAATGAGCAGTTCTTC
many	-	TRBV7-9	TRBJ1-1	CASSLVGEWSTEAFF	TGTGCCAGCAGCTTAGTCGGGGAATGGAGCACTGAAGCTTTCTTT
-	-	TRBV24-1	TRBJ2-3	CATSDRTYPSTHTQYF	TGTGCCACAAGTGATCGGACTTACCCTAGCACACATACGCAGTATTTT
many	-	TRBV5-4	TRBJ2-7	CASSLRGGRAYEQYF	TGTGCCAGCAGCCTCCGAGGAGGAAGAGCCTACGAGCAGTACTTC
many	-	TRBV28	TRBJ1-2	CASSSAHYGYTF	TGTGCCAGCAGTTCAGCTCACTATGGCTACACCTTC
few	-	TRBV28	TRBJ1-6	CASTPLDTEASSPLHF	TGTGCCAGCACCCCCTTGGACACCGAGGCCTCTTCACCCCTCCACTTT
medium-sized	TRBD2	TRBV6-5	TRBJ2-7	CASSYSGGMGYEQYF	TGTGCCAGCAGTTACTCGGGAGGGATGGGCTACGAGCAGTACTTC
many	-	TRBV20-1	TRBJ1-6	CSAYQNSPLHF	TGCAGTGCCTACCAGAATTCACCCCTCCACTTT
large	-	TRBV19	TRBJ2-7	CASICMPSSYEQYF	TGTGCCAGTATTTGTATGCCATCTTCCTACGAGCAGTACTTC